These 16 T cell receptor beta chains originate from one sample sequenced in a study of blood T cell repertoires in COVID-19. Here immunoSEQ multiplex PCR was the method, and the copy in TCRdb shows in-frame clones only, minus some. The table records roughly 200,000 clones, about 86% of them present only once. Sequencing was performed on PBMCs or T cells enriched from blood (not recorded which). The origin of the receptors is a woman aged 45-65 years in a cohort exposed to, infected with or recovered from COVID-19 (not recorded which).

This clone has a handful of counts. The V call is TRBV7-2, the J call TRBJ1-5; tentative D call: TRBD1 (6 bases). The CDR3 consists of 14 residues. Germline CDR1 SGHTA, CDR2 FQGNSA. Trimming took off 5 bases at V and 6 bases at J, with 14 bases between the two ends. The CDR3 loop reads CASSQGSGSQPQHF. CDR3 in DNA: TGTGCCAGCAGCCAGGGGTCAGGGAGTCAGCCCCAGCATTTT. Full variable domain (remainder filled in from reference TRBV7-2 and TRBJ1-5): GAGVSQSPSNKVTEKGKDVELRCDPISGHTALYWYRQSLGQGLEFLIYFQGNSAPDKSGLPSDRFSAERTGGSVSTLTIQRTQQEDSAVYLCASSQGSGSQPQHFGDGTRLSIL.

CDR3 sequence (DNA): TGTGCCAGCGGAATCGTTCATCAGGGTGCTGAAGCTTTCTTT. Protein sequence: CASGIVHQGAEAFF. The chain couples TRBV28 to TRBJ1-1; TRBD1 is a possible D gene (5 bases). This CDR3 region has 14 residues. The germline V gene encodes CDR1 MDHEN and CDR2 SYDVKM. Between the trimmed V and J ends, which lost 8 bases and 6 bases, there was a span of 19 bases.

The CDR3 bases are TGTGCCAGCAGGGAACAGGGGGCAGGTGGCTACACCTTC. Residues: CASREQGAGGYTF. This chain joins TRBV2 and TRBJ1-2, with 9 nucleotides matching TRBD1. This CDR3 is built from 13 residues. CDR1 is SNHLY and CDR2 is FYNNEI in the germline V gene. The junction had 6 bases not matched to a gene; V was cut back by 6 bases and J by 7 bases. Together with reference TRBV2 and TRBJ1-2, the CDR3 gives the full variable domain: EPEVTQTPSHQVTQMGQEVILRCVPISNHLYFYWYRQILGQKVEFLVSFYNNEISEKSEIFDDQFSVERPDGSNFTLKIRSTKLEDSAMYFCASREQGAGGYTFGSGTRLTVV.

CDR3 region: CASSSQGQGLYGYTF. As DNA, the CDR3 is TGTGCCAGCTCATCTCAAGGGCAGGGTCTCTATGGCTACACCTTC. J is TRBJ1-2 and V is TRBV18; D might be TRBD1 (5 bases). The V end lost 5 bases, the J end lost 4 bases, and 17 bases lay between the germline ends. From germline, CDR1 is KGHSH and CDR2 LQKENI. The CDR3 totals 15 residues.

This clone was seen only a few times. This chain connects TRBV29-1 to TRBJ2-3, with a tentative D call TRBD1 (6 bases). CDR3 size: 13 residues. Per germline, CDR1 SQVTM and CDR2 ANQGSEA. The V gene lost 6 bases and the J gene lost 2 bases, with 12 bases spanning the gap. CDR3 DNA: TGCAGCGTCCAACGGGACACCACAGATACGCAGTATTTT. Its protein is CSVQRDTTDTQYF.

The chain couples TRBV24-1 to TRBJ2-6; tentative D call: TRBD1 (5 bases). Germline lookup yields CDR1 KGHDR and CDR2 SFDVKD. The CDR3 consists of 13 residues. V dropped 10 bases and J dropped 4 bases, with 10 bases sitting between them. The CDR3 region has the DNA TGTGCCACTGGGGCGGCGGGGGCCAACGTCCTGACTTTC. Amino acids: CATGAAGANVLTF.

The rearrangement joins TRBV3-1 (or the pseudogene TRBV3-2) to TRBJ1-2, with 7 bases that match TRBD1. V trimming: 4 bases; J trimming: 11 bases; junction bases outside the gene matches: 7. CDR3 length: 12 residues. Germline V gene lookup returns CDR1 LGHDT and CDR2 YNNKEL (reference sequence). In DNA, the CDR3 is TGTGCCAGCAGCCGAGACAGGGAGGGTTACACCTTC. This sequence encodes CASSRDREGYTF.

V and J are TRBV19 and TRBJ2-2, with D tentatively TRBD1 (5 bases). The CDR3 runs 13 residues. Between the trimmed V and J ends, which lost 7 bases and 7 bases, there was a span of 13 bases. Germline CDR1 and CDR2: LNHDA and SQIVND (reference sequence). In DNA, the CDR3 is TGTGCCAGTATGTCCCAGGGTGGCGGGGAGCTGTTTTTT. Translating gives CASMSQGGGELFF.

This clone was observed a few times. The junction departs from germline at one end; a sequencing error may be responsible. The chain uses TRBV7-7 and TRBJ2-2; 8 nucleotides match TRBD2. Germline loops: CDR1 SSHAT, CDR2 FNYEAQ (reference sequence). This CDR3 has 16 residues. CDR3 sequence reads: CASTPTPRGVTGELFF. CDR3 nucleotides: TGTGCTAGCACCCCTACCCCGCGGGGGGTTACCGGGGAGCTGTTTTTT.

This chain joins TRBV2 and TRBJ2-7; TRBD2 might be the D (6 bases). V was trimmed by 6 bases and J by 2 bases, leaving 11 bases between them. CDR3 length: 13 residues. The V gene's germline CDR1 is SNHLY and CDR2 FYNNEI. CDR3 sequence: CASSPGLPYEQYF. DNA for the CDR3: TGTGCCAGCAGCCCGGGACTTCCCTACGAGCAGTACTTC.

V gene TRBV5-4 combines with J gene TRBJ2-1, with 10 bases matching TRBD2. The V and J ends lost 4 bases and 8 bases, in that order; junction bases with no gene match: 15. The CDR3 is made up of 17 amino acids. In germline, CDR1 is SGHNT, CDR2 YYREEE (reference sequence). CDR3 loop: CASSPPWASGGMDEQFF. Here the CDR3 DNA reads TGTGCCAGCAGCCCGCCTTGGGCTAGCGGGGGTATGGATGAGCAGTTCTTC.

CDR3 region: CAWGTGYYGYTF. As DNA, the CDR3 is TGTGCCTGGGGGACAGGGTACTATGGCTACACCTTC. The rearrangement joins TRBV30 to TRBJ1-2; 9 bases map to TRBD1. The CDR3 extends over 12 amino acids. V shed 5 bases and J 3 bases; nucleotides not matched to a gene: 1. Germline CDR1 reads GTSNPN; CDR2 reads SVGIG (reference sequence).

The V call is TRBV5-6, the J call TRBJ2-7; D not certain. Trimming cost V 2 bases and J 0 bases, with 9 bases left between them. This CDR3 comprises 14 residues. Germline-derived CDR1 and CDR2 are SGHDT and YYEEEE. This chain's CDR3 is CASSFRRSSYEQYF. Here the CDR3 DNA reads TGTGCCAGCAGCTTTAGAAGGAGCTCCTACGAGCAGTACTTC. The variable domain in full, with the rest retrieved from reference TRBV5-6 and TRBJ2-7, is DAGVTQSPTHLIKTRGQQVTLRCSPKSGHDTVSWYQQALGQGPQFIFQYYEEEERQRGNFPDRFSGHQFPNYSSELNVNALLLGDSALYLCASSFRRSSYEQYFGPGTRLTVT.

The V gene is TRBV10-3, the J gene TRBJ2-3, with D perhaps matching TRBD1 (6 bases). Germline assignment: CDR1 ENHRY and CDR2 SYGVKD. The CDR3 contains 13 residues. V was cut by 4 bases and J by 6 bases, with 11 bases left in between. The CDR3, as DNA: TGTGCCATCAGTGGGACAGTCACTGATACGCAGTATTTT. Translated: CAISGTVTDTQYF.

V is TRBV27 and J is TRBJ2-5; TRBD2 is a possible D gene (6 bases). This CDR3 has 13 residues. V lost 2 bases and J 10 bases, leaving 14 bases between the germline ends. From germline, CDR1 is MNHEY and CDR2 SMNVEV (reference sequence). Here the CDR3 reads CASSLNLGGIQYF. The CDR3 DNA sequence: TGTGCCAGCAGTTTAAATCTTGGCGGGATCCAGTACTTC.

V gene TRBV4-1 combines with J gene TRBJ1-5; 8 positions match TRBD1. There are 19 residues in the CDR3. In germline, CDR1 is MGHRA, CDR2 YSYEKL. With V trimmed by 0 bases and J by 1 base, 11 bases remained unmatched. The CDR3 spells CASSQDSTGGDGSNQPQHF. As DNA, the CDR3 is TGCGCCAGCAGCCAAGATAGTACAGGGGGGGATGGAAGCAATCAGCCCCAGCATTTT.